Listed below are T cell receptor beta chains from one sample, sequenced in a study of a mutant IDH1 vaccine in newly diagnosed glioma. TCRdb's copy holds only in-frame clones and misses some; the assay was immunoSEQ multiplex PCR. The data contain fewer than 45,000 clones, around 76% of them singletons. No antigen is known for these receptors. The specimen comprised PBMCs, sampled from a glioma patient whose treatment included an IDH1 peptide vaccine. The receptor source for this set is a woman in her 40s with glioma. Some clones in this sample may be carry-over from other donors' samples. Each CDR3 is given with its conserved first and last residue. The D gene is left open where the match is weak. Clone sizes are given selectively: once, few, many, or a class where the clone is expanded.

J,D,size,V,CDR3,DNA
TRBJ2-6,NA,NA,TRBV10-3,CAIGGSGANVLTF,TGTGCCATCGGGGGCTCTGGGGCCAACGTCCTGACTTTC
TRBJ1-5,NA,NA,TRBV4-1,CASSQADASNQPQHF,TGCGCCAGCAGCCAGGCGGACGCTAGCAATCAGCCCCAGCATTTT
TRBJ1-5,NA,NA,TRBV7-2,CASSLEVQPQHF,TGTGCCAGCAGCTTAGAGGTTCAGCCCCAGCATTTT
TRBJ2-7,NA,NA,TRBV7-2,CASSLQGIGEQYF,TGTGCCAGCAGCCTACAGGGAATCGGCGAGCAGTACTTC
TRBJ2-2,NA,NA,TRBV9,CASSVVTGELFF,TGTGCCAGCAGCGTAGTAACCGGGGAGCTGTTTTTT
TRBJ1-5,NA,NA,TRBV13,CASMRQGGNQPQHF,TGTGCCAGCATGAGGCAGGGAGGCAATCAGCCCCAGCATTTT
TRBJ1-2,NA,NA,TRBV18,CASSRTGPNYGYTF,TGTGCCAGCTCACGCACAGGACCCAACTATGGCTACACCTTC
TRBJ2-1,TRBD2,NA,TRBV7-2,CASSSSGGQYNEQFF,TGTGCCAGCAGCTCCAGCGGGGGGCAATACAATGAGCAGTTCTTC
TRBJ1-5,NA,NA,TRBV19,CASSISRGEIDF,TGTGCCAGTAGTATCAGTCGGGGGGAAATCGATTTT
TRBJ2-7,NA,NA,TRBV7-6,CASSYGESYEQYF,TGTGCCAGCAGCTATGGGGAGTCCTACGAGCAGTACTTC
TRBJ2-2,NA,NA,TRBV19,CASSPTRSGTGELFF,TGTGCCAGTAGTCCTACTAGAAGTGGCACCGGGGAGCTGTTTTTT
TRBJ2-6,NA,NA,TRBV5-1,CASSWGISSGANVLTF,TGCGCCAGCAGCTGGGGGATTTCCTCTGGGGCCAACGTCCTGACTTTC
TRBJ2-1,NA,NA,TRBV4-3,CASSQPPMWQGKSYNEQFF,TGCGCCAGCAGCCAACCCCCAATGTGGCAGGGGAAATCCTACAATGAGCAGTTCTTC
TRBJ1-2,NA,NA,TRBV30,CAWSARGDGGYTF,TGTGCCTGGAGTGCCCGGGGGGACGGGGGCTACACCTTC
TRBJ2-7,NA,NA,TRBV29-1,CSVGRGSYEQYF,TGCAGCGTTGGTAGAGGGTCCTACGAGCAGTACTTC
TRBJ2-2,TRBD2,NA,TRBV4-3,CASSLGLAGNTGELFF,TGCGCCAGCAGCCTAGGGCTAGCGGGAAACACCGGGGAGCTGTTTTTT
TRBJ2-3,TRBD2,few,TRBV4-2,CASSQVGSGGAGDTQYF,TGTGCCAGCAGCCAAGTGGGTAGCGGGGGGGCCGGGGATACGCAGTATTTT
TRBJ1-3,NA,NA,TRBV14,CASSFQGSGNTIYF,TGTGCCAGCAGCTTCCAGGGATCTGGAAACACCATATATTTT
TRBJ1-4,NA,medium-sized,TRBV2,CASIGGAPVKLFF,TGTGCCAGCATCGGGGGGGCTCCGGTAAAACTGTTTTTT
TRBJ2-5,NA,NA,TRBV5-5,CASSGAGIETQYF,TGTGCCAGCAGCGGCGCGGGGATAGAGACCCAGTACTTC
TRBJ2-7,NA,NA,TRBV27,CASSGFLDHEQYF,TGTGCCAGCAGTGGATTCCTGGATCACGAGCAGTACTTC
TRBJ2-1,NA,NA,TRBV11-3,CASSLDWTANEQFF,TGTGCCAGCAGCTTAGATTGGACCGCCAATGAGCAGTTCTTC
TRBJ2-3,NA,once,TRBV7-2,CASSLEGTAGFDTQYF,TGTGCCAGCAGCTTAGAGGGGACCGCGGGTTTTGATACGCAGTATTTT
TRBJ2-7,NA,NA,TRBV2,CASRPEVQLYEQYF,TGTGCCAGCAGGCCCGAGGTCCAACTCTACGAGCAGTACTTC
TRBJ1-5,NA,once,TRBV7-2,CASSPDGGNQPQHF,TGTGCCAGCAGCCCAGATGGGGGGAATCAGCCCCAGCATTTT